This TCR beta chain was retrieved from a study of T cell responses to AZD1222 COVID-19 vaccine. Sequenced by immunoSEQ multiplex PCR; TCRdb stores in-frame clones only, minus some. Among some 96,000 clones listed, 89% were seen once. The V end lost 0 bases, the J end lost 6 bases, and 11 bases lay between the germline ends. The CDR3 has 14 residues. Germline V gene sequence: CDR1 LGHDT, CDR2 YNNKEL (reference sequence). The chain carries TRBV3-1 (or the pseudogene TRBV3-2) and TRBJ1-2; D is possibly TRBD1 (6 bases). This TCR was recovered from an adult in good health. The sample consisted of peripheral blood, taken on day 0 of AZD1222 vaccination. In nucleotides, the CDR3 is TGTGCCAGCAGCCAAGATGGACAGCCGGATGGCTACACCTTC. Translation gives CASSQDGQPDGYTF.